These T cell receptor beta chains were read from a single sample in a study of patients and donors after allogeneic stem cell transplantation. TCRdb re-called the RT-PCR reads through MiXCR, storing one row per CDR3 protein. Counted here are 190,000 or so distinct CDR3 sequences, 41% occurring once; the ten biggest clones make up about 35%. Sequencing was done on a sample of blood, either unsorted or a sorted T cell fraction (not recorded which). The receptors shown here come from a human donor who was either an allogeneic HSCT recipient or a stem cell or donor lymphocyte infusion donor (not recorded which). It is not recorded whose cells these are; they may come from a transplant donor. Both conserved end residues are part of each CDR3. The D gene is left open where the match is weak. Clone size is not always given. Where it is, it says once, few, many or a class for expanded clones.

J gene: TRBJ2-2; CDR3 length: 15; clone size: NA; V gene: TRBV4-2; D gene: NA; CDR3 protein: CASSQDTSRAGELFF; CDR3 DNA: TGTGCCAGCAGCCAAGACACTAGTAGGGCCGGGGAGCTGTTTTTT
J gene: TRBJ2-3; CDR3 length: 14; clone size: few; V gene: TRBV20-1; D gene: TRBD2; CDR3 protein: CSALGTSGRDTQYF; CDR3 DNA: TGCAGTGCTTTGGGGACTAGCGGCAGGGATACGCAGTATTTT
J gene: TRBJ1-2; CDR3 length: 12; clone size: NA; V gene: TRBV7-2; D gene: NA; CDR3 protein: CASSPAEGGYTF; CDR3 DNA: TGTGCCAGCAGCCCCGCCGAGGGCGGCTACACCTTC
J gene: TRBJ1-2; CDR3 length: 16; clone size: few; V gene: TRBV4-3; D gene: NA; CDR3 protein: CASSQDGGLSGYGYTF; CDR3 DNA: TGCGCCAGCAGCCAAGATGGGGGATTAAGCGGGTATGGCTACACCTTC
J gene: TRBJ2-2; CDR3 length: 14; clone size: few; V gene: TRBV3-1; D gene: NA; CDR3 protein: CASSQEGFAGELFF; CDR3 DNA: TGTGCCAGCAGCCAAGAAGGGTTTGCCGGGGAGCTGTTTTTT
J gene: TRBJ2-2; CDR3 length: 14; clone size: NA; V gene: TRBV25-1; D gene: TRBD1; CDR3 protein: CASKGASNTGELFF; CDR3 DNA: TGTGCCAGCAAGGGGGCGTCGAACACCGGGGAGCTGTTTTTT
J gene: TRBJ2-1; CDR3 length: 13; clone size: NA; V gene: TRBV28; D gene: NA; CDR3 protein: CASSLYLSNEQFF; CDR3 DNA: TGTGCCAGCAGTTTATACTTGAGTAATGAGCAGTTCTTC
J gene: TRBJ1-5; CDR3 length: 15; clone size: NA; V gene: TRBV12-3/TRBV12-4; D gene: NA; CDR3 protein: CASSFTGPSPLPQHF; CDR3 DNA: TGTGCCAGCAGTTTCACAGGGCCATCCCCGTTGCCCCAGCATTTT
J gene: TRBJ1-2; CDR3 length: 16; clone size: NA; V gene: TRBV27; D gene: TRBD1; CDR3 protein: CASSINRGSPNYGYTF; CDR3 DNA: TGTGCCAGCAGCATCAACAGGGGATCTCCTAACTATGGCTACACCTTC
J gene: TRBJ2-5; CDR3 length: 14; clone size: NA; V gene: TRBV28; D gene: TRBD1; CDR3 protein: CASSSYRGQETQYF; CDR3 DNA: TGTGCCAGCAGTTCGTACAGGGGGCAGGAGACCCAGTACTTC
J gene: TRBJ2-2; CDR3 length: 14; clone size: NA; V gene: TRBV28; D gene: TRBD1; CDR3 protein: CASSTGGGTGELFF; CDR3 DNA: TGTGCCAGCAGCACAGGGGGCGGCACCGGGGAGCTGTTTTTT
J gene: TRBJ2-7; CDR3 length: 12; clone size: few; V gene: TRBV20-1; D gene: NA; CDR3 protein: CSAERATYEQYF; CDR3 DNA: TGCAGTGCCGAACGGGCGACCTACGAGCAGTACTTC
J gene: TRBJ1-2; CDR3 length: 14; clone size: NA; V gene: TRBV3-1; D gene: NA; CDR3 protein: CASSKTPRDTGYTF; CDR3 DNA: TGTGCCAGCAGCAAAACCCCAAGGGACACCGGCTACACCTTC
J gene: TRBJ2-2; CDR3 length: 15; clone size: NA; V gene: TRBV4-3; D gene: NA; CDR3 protein: CASSHLTYNTGELFF; CDR3 DNA: TGCGCCAGCAGCCACCTGACATACAACACCGGGGAGCTGTTTTTT
J gene: TRBJ1-3; CDR3 length: 15; clone size: NA; V gene: TRBV28; D gene: TRBD1; CDR3 protein: CASSPPGGSGNTIYF; CDR3 DNA: TGTGCCAGCAGTCCCCCAGGGGGCTCTGGAAACACCATATATTTT
J gene: TRBJ2-2; CDR3 length: 18; clone size: NA; V gene: TRBV4-3; D gene: TRBD2; CDR3 protein: CASSQVGLAGANTGELFF; CDR3 DNA: TGCGCCAGCAGCCAAGTCGGACTAGCGGGAGCGAACACCGGGGAGCTGTTTTTT
J gene: TRBJ1-1; CDR3 length: 14; clone size: NA; V gene: TRBV6-5; D gene: NA; CDR3 protein: CASKDREGDTEAFF; CDR3 DNA: TGTGCCAGCAAAGATAGGGAGGGGGACACTGAAGCTTTCTTT
J gene: TRBJ1-2; CDR3 length: 14; clone size: NA; V gene: TRBV29-1; D gene: TRBD1; CDR3 protein: CSVDGTGTNYGYTF; CDR3 DNA: TGCAGCGTTGATGGGACAGGGACAAACTATGGCTACACCTTC
J gene: TRBJ2-7; CDR3 length: 12; clone size: NA; V gene: TRBV28; D gene: NA; CDR3 protein: CASKEGLSEQYF; CDR3 DNA: TGTGCCAGCAAGGAGGGCCTAAGCGAGCAGTACTTC
J gene: TRBJ2-7; CDR3 length: 17; clone size: NA; V gene: TRBV12-3/TRBV12-4; D gene: NA; CDR3 protein: CASSLQMSGPSSYEQYF; CDR3 DNA: TGTGCCAGCAGTTTACAGATGAGCGGCCCATCCTCCTACGAGCAGTACTTC
J gene: TRBJ2-1; CDR3 length: 16; clone size: NA; V gene: TRBV27; D gene: TRBD2; CDR3 protein: CASSSPTSGAYNEQFF; CDR3 DNA: TGTGCCAGCAGTTCACCGACTAGCGGGGCGTACAATGAGCAGTTCTTC
J gene: TRBJ2-1; CDR3 length: 18; clone size: NA; V gene: TRBV3-1; D gene: TRBD2; CDR3 protein: CASSQDPSGAGGRNEQFF; CDR3 DNA: TGTGCCAGCAGCCAAGATCCTAGTGGGGCGGGAGGAAGGAATGAGCAGTTCTTC
J gene: TRBJ1-1; CDR3 length: 14; clone size: many; V gene: TRBV12-3/TRBV12-4; D gene: NA; CDR3 protein: CASSLTGMNTEAFF; CDR3 DNA: TGTGCCAGCAGCTTGACGGGAATGAACACTGAAGCTTTCTTT
J gene: TRBJ1-2; CDR3 length: 14; clone size: NA; V gene: TRBV30; D gene: NA; CDR3 protein: CAWRAGAGVYGYTF; CDR3 DNA: TGTGCCTGGAGGGCCGGGGCAGGCGTCTATGGCTACACCTTC
J gene: TRBJ1-4; CDR3 length: 17; clone size: NA; V gene: TRBV5-1; D gene: TRBD1; CDR3 protein: CASSFSGTASTNEKLFF; CDR3 DNA: TGCGCCAGCAGCTTCTCCGGGACAGCCTCAACTAATGAAAAACTGTTTTTT
J gene: TRBJ2-2; CDR3 length: 16; clone size: NA; V gene: TRBV5-6; D gene: NA; CDR3 protein: CASSFSTGLNTGELFF; CDR3 DNA: TGTGCCAGCAGCTTCAGTACAGGGCTAAACACCGGGGAGCTGTTTTTT
J gene: TRBJ2-5; CDR3 length: 16; clone size: few; V gene: TRBV29-1; D gene: NA; CDR3 protein: CSVRLEGADPKRAQYF; CDR3 DNA: TGCAGCGTTAGATTGGAGGGAGCGGACCCCAAGAGGGCCCAGTACTTC
J gene: TRBJ1-2; CDR3 length: 11; clone size: NA; V gene: TRBV29-1; D gene: NA; CDR3 protein: CSVVRGNGYTF; CDR3 DNA: TGCAGCGTTGTACGAGGGAATGGCTACACCTTC
J gene: TRBJ2-5; CDR3 length: 16; clone size: few; V gene: TRBV5-1; D gene: NA; CDR3 protein: CASSSSRDTYQETQYF; CDR3 DNA: TGCGCCAGCAGCTCTAGCCGGGACACCTACCAAGAGACCCAGTACTTC
J gene: TRBJ2-1; CDR3 length: 14; clone size: NA; V gene: TRBV6-5; D gene: TRBD2; CDR3 protein: CASSPLAVWNEQFF; CDR3 DNA: TGTGCCAGCAGCCCACTAGCGGTCTGGAATGAGCAGTTCTTC
J gene: TRBJ2-2; CDR3 length: 14; clone size: NA; V gene: TRBV15; D gene: NA; CDR3 protein: CATSRVRSTGELFF; CDR3 DNA: TGTGCCACCAGCAGAGTGAGGAGCACCGGGGAGCTGTTTTTT
J gene: TRBJ2-1; CDR3 length: 15; clone size: NA; V gene: TRBV7-6; D gene: TRBD1; CDR3 protein: CASSSDRDGGNEQFF; CDR3 DNA: TGTGCCAGCAGCTCAGACAGGGACGGTGGTAATGAGCAGTTCTTC
J gene: TRBJ2-1; CDR3 length: 17; clone size: once; V gene: TRBV4-3; D gene: TRBD2; CDR3 protein: CASSQFGSGSSYNEQFF; CDR3 DNA: TGCGCCAGCAGCCAATTTGGCAGCGGGAGCTCCTACAATGAGCAGTTCTTC
J gene: TRBJ2-3; CDR3 length: 13; clone size: NA; V gene: TRBV30; D gene: NA; CDR3 protein: CAWARTRADTQYF; CDR3 DNA: TGTGCCTGGGCCCGGACTCGCGCAGATACGCAGTATTTT
J gene: TRBJ2-7; CDR3 length: 11; clone size: NA; V gene: TRBV3-1; D gene: NA; CDR3 protein: CASSQQREQYF; CDR3 DNA: TGTGCCAGCAGCCAGCAGCGGGAGCAGTACTTC
J gene: TRBJ2-3; CDR3 length: 12; clone size: NA; V gene: TRBV24-1; D gene: NA; CDR3 protein: CATSDFLDTQYF; CDR3 DNA: TGTGCCACCAGTGATTTTTTGGATACGCAGTATTTT
J gene: TRBJ1-2; CDR3 length: 16; clone size: few; V gene: TRBV5-5; D gene: TRBD1; CDR3 protein: CASSYPRDRREYGYTF; CDR3 DNA: TGTGCCAGCAGCTACCCCCGGGACAGGAGAGAGTATGGCTACACCTTC
J gene: TRBJ2-1; CDR3 length: 19; clone size: NA; V gene: TRBV7-9; D gene: TRBD2; CDR3 protein: CASSLPGGLAGDSYNEQFF; CDR3 DNA: TGTGCCAGCAGCCTACCCGGGGGACTAGCGGGAGATTCCTACAATGAGCAGTTCTTC
J gene: TRBJ1-5; CDR3 length: 19; clone size: few; V gene: TRBV14; D gene: NA; CDR3 protein: CASSQISGDRSRGNQPQHF; CDR3 DNA: TGTGCCAGCAGCCAAATCTCCGGCGACAGGTCTAGGGGCAATCAGCCCCAGCATTTT
J gene: TRBJ2-1; CDR3 length: 15; clone size: NA; V gene: TRBV15; D gene: TRBD2; CDR3 protein: CATSRDRGAGGEQFF; CDR3 DNA: TGTGCCACCAGCAGAGATCGAGGAGCGGGAGGTGAGCAGTTCTTC
J gene: TRBJ2-7; CDR3 length: 13; clone size: NA; V gene: TRBV14; D gene: TRBD1; CDR3 protein: CASSPGTGDEQYF; CDR3 DNA: TGTGCCAGCAGCCCCGGGACAGGGGACGAGCAGTACTTC
J gene: TRBJ2-1; CDR3 length: 12; clone size: once; V gene: TRBV6-5; D gene: NA; CDR3 protein: CASSYRLTKQFF; CDR3 DNA: TGTGCCAGCAGTTACCGGTTAACAAAGCAGTTCTTC
J gene: TRBJ2-5; CDR3 length: 13; clone size: once; V gene: TRBV12-3/TRBV12-4; D gene: NA; CDR3 protein: CASSVREQETQYF; CDR3 DNA: TGTGCCAGCAGTGTCAGGGAACAAGAGACCCAGTACTTC
J gene: TRBJ1-5; CDR3 length: 16; clone size: NA; V gene: TRBV28; D gene: NA; CDR3 protein: CASSFLPLWDNQPQHF; CDR3 DNA: TGTGCCAGCAGTTTTCTTCCGTTGTGGGACAATCAGCCCCAGCATTTT
J gene: TRBJ2-5; CDR3 length: 12; clone size: few; V gene: TRBV7-9; D gene: NA; CDR3 protein: CASRENTETQYF; CDR3 DNA: TGTGCCAGCAGGGAGAATACCGAGACCCAGTACTTC
J gene: TRBJ1-1; CDR3 length: 15; clone size: few; V gene: TRBV6-1; D gene: NA; CDR3 protein: CASSGGLTLSSEAFF; CDR3 DNA: TGTGCCAGCAGTGGGGGTTTGACCCTAAGTTCTGAAGCTTTCTTT
J gene: TRBJ2-7; CDR3 length: 12; clone size: NA; V gene: TRBV5-5; D gene: NA; CDR3 protein: CASSSRAYEQYF; CDR3 DNA: TGTGCCAGCAGCTCCCGGGCCTACGAGCAGTACTTC
J gene: TRBJ1-1; CDR3 length: 13; clone size: NA; V gene: TRBV5-1; D gene: NA; CDR3 protein: CASSLELGTEAFF; CDR3 DNA: TGCGCCAGCAGCTTAGAGCTTGGCACTGAAGCTTTCTTT
J gene: TRBJ1-1; CDR3 length: 14; clone size: NA; V gene: TRBV12-3/TRBV12-4; D gene: NA; CDR3 protein: CASNPEILNTEAFF; CDR3 DNA: TGTGCCAGCAATCCGGAGATCCTGAACACTGAAGCTTTCTTT